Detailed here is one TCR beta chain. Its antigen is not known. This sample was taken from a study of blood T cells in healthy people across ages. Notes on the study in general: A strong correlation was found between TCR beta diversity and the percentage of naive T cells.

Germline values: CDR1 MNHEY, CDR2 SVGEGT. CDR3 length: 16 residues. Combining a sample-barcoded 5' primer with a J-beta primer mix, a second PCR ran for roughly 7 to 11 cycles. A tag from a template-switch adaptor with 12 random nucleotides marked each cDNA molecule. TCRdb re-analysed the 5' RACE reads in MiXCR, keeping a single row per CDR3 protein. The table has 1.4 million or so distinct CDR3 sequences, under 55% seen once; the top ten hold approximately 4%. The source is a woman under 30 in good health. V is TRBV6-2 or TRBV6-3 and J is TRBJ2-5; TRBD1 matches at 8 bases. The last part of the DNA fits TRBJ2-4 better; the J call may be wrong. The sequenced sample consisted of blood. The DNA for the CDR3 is TGTGCCAGCAATCCCGCCTGGGGACAGGTCAAAAACATTCAGTACTTC. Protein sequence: CASNPAWGQVKNIQYF.